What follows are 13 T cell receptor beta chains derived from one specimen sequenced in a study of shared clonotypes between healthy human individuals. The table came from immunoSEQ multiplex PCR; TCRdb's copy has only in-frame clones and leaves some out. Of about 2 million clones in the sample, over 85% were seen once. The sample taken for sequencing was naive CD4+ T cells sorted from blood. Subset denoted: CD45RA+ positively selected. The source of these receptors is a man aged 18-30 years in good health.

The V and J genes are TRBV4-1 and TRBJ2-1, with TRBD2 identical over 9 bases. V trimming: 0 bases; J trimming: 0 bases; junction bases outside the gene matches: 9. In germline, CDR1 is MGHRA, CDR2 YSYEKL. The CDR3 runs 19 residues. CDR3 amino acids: CASSQDWASGISSYNEQFF. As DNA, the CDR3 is TGCGCCAGCAGCCAAGACTGGGCTAGCGGGATAAGCTCCTACAATGAGCAGTTCTTC.

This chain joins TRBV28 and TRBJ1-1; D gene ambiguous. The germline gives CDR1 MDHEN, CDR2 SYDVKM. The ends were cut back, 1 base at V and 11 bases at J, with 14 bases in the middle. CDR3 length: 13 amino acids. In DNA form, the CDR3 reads TGTGCCAGCAGTTTATTAGTGCCTTTGAAGGCTTTCTTT. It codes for CASSLLVPLKAFF.

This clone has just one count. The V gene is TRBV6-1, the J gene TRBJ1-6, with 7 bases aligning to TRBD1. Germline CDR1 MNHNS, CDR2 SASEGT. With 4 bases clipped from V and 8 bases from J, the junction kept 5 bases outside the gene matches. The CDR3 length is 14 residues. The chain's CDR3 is CASSGQGGDSPLHF. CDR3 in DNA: TGTGCCAGCAGTGGACAGGGTGGGGATTCACCCCTCCACTTT.

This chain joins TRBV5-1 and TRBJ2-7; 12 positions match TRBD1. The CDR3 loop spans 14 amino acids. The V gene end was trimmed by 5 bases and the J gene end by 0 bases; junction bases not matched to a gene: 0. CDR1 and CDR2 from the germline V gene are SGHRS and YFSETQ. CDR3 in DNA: TGCGCCAGCAGGGGACAGGGGGCCTCCTACGAGCAGTACTTC. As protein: CASRGQGASYEQYF.

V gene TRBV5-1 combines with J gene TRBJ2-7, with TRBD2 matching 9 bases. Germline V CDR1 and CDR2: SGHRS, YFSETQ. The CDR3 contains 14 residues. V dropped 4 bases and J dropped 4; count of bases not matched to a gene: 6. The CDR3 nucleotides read TGCGCCAGCAGCCCTACGACTAGCGGTTACGAGCAGTACTTC. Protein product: CASSPTTSGYEQYF. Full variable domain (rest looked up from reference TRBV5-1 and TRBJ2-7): KAGVTQTPRYLIKTRGQQVTLSCSPISGHRSVSWYQQTPGQGLQFLFEYFSETQRNKGNFPGRFSGRQFSNSRSEMNVSTLELGDSALYLCASSPTTSGYEQYFGPGTRLTVT.

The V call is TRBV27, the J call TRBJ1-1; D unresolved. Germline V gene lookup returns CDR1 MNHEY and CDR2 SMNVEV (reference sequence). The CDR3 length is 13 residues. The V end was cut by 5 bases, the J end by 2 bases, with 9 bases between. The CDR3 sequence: CASSQRTNTEAFF. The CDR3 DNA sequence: TGTGCCAGCAGTCAGCGCACAAACACTGAAGCTTTCTTT.

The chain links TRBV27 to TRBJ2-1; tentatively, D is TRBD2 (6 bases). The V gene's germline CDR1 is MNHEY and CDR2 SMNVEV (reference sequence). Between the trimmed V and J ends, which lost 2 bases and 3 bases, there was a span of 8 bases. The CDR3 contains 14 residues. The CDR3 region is CASSLGTHYNEQFF. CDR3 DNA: TGTGCCAGCAGTTTAGGGACTCACTACAATGAGCAGTTCTTC.

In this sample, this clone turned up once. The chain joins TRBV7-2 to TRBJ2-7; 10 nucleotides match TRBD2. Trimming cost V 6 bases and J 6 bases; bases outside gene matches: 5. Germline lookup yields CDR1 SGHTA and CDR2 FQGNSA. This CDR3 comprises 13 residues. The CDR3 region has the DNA TGTGCCAGCAGACAGGGACTAGCGTCCGAGCAGTACTTC. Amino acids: CASRQGLASEQYF.

The CDR3 DNA sequence: TGTGCCAGCAGCAGGTCCGGCTACGAGCAGTACTTC. The encoded protein is CASSRSGYEQYF. This chain uses TRBV5-6 with TRBJ2-7; D not resolved. V shed 4 bases and J shed 3 bases, with 8 bases lying between them. The CDR3 sequence is 12 residues long. In germline, CDR1 is SGHDT, CDR2 YYEEEE.

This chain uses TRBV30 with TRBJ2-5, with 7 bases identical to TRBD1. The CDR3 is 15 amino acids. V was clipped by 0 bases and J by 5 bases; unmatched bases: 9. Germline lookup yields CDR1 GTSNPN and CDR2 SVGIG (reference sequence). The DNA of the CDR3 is TGTGCCTGGAGTGTTGCCAGGGGGATCGGGGAGACCCAGTACTTC. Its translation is CAWSVARGIGETQYF.

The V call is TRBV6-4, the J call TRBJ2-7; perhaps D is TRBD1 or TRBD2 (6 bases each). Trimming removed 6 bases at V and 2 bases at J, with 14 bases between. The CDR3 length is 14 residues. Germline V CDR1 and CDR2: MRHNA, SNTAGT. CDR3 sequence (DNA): TGTGCCAGCAGCCTCGGAGGGGGTCCCTACGAGCAGTACTTC. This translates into CASSLGGGPYEQYF.

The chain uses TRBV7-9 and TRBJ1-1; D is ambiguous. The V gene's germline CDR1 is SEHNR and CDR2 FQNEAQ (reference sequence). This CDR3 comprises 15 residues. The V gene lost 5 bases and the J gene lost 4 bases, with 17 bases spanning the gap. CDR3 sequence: CASSPRQGRGTEAFF. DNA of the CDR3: TGTGCCAGCAGCCCGCGACAAGGCCGGGGCACTGAAGCTTTCTTT.

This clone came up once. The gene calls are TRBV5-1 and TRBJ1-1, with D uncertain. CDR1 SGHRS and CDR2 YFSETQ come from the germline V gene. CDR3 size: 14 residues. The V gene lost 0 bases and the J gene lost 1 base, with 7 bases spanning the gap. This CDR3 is CASSLEQPNTEAFF. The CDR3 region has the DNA TGCGCCAGCAGCTTGGAACAGCCGAACACTGAAGCTTTCTTT.